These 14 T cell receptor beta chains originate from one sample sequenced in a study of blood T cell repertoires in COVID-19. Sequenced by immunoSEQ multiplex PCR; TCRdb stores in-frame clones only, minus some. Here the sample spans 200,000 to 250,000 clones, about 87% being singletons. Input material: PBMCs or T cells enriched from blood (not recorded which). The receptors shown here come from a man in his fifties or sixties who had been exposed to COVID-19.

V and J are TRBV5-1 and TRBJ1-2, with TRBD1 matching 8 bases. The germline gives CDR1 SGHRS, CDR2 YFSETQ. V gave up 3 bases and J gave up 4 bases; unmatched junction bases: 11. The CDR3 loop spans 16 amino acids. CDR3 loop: CASSYTYRGAGYGYTF. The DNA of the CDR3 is TGCGCCAGCAGCTATACATACAGGGGGGCTGGCTATGGCTACACCTTC. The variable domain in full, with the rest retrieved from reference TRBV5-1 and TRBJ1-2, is KAGVTQTPRYLIKTRGQQVTLSCSPISGHRSVSWYQQTPGQGLQFLFEYFSETQRNKGNFPGRFSGRQFSNSRSEMNVSTLELGDSALYLCASSYTYRGAGYGYTFGSGTRLTVV.

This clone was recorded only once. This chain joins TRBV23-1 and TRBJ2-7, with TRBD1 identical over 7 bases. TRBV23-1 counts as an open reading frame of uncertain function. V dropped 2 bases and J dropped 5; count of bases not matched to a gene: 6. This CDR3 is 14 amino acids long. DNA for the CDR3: TGCGCCAGCAGTCAACCGACAGGGTACCACGAGCAGTACGTC. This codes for CASSQPTGYHEQYV.

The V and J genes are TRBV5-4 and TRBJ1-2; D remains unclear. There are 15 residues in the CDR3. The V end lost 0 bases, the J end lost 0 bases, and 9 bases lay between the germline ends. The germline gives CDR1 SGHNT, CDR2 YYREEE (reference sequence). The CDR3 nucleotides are TGTGCCAGCAGCTTGGCGGCGAGGACTAACTATGGCTACACCTTC. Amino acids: CASSLAARTNYGYTF.

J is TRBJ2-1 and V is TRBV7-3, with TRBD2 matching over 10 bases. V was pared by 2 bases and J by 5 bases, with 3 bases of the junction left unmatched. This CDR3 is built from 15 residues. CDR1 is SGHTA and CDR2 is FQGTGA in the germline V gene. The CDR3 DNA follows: TGTGCCAGCAGCTTACGCCTAGCGGGAGACAATGAGCAGTTCTTC. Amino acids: CASSLRLAGDNEQFF. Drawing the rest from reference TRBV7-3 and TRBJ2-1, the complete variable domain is GAGVSQTPSNKVTEKGKYVELRCDPISGHTALYWYRQSLGQGPEFLIYFQGTGAADDSGLPNDRFFAVRPEGSVSTLKIQRTERGDSAVYLCASSLRLAGDNEQFFGPGTRLTVL.

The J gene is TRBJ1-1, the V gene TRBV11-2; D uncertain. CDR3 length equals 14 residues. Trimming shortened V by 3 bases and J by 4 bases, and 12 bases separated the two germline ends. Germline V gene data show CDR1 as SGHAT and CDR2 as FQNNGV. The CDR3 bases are TGTGCCAGCAGCTTGGTCGCGGGGAGCACTGAAGCTTTCTTT. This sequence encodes CASSLVAGSTEAFF.

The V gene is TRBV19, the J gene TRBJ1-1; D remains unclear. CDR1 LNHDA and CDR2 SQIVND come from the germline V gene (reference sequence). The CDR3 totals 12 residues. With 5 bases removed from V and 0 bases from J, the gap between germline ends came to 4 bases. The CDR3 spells CASSVMNTEAFF. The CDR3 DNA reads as TGTGCCAGTAGTGTTATGAACACTGAAGCTTTCTTT.

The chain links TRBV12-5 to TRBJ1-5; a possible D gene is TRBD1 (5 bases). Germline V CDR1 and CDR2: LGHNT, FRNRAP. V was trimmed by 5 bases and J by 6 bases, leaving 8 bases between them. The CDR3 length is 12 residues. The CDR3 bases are TGTGCTAGTGGTCTAAGGGGTCAGCCCCAGCATTTT. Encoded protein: CASGLRGQPQHF.

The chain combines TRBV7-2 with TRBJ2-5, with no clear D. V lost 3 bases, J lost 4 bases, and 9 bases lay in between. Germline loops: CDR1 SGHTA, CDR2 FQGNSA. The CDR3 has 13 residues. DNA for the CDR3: TGTGCCAGCAGCTTTGGCCCCGTAGAGACCCAGTACTTC. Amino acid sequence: CASSFGPVETQYF.

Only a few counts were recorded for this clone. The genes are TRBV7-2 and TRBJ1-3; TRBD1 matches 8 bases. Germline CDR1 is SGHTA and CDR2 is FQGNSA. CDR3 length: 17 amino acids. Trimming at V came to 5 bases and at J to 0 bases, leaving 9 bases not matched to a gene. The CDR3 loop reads CASSQRQGTLSGNTIYF. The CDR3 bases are TGTGCCAGCAGCCAACGACAGGGGACCCTCTCTGGAAACACCATATATTTT.

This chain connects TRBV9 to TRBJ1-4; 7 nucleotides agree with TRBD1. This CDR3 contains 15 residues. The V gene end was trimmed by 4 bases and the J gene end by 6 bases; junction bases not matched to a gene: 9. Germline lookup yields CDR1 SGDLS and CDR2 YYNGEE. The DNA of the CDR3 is TGTGCCAGCAGCTTTACACAGGGGCGCGATGAAAAACTGTTTTTT. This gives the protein CASSFTQGRDEKLFF.

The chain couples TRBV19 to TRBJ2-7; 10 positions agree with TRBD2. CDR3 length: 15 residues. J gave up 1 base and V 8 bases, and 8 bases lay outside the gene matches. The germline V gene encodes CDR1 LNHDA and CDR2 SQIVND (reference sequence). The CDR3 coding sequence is TGTGCCAGTTCCGTGACTAGCGGGCCGTCCTACGAGCAGTACGTC. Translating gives CASSVTSGPSYEQYV.

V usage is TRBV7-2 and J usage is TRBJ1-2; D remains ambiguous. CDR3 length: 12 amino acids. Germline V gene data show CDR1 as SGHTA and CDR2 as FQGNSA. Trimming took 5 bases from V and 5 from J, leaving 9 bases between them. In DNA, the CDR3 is TGTGCCAGCAGCCCTCACTCTTATGGCTACACCTTC. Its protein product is CASSPHSYGYTF.

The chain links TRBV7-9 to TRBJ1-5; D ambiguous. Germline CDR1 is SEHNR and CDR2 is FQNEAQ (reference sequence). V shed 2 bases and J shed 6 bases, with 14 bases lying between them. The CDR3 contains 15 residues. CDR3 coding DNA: TGTGCCAGCAGCTTATCAGGCTCGCCGAGTCAGCCCCAGCATTTT. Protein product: CASSLSGSPSQPQHF.

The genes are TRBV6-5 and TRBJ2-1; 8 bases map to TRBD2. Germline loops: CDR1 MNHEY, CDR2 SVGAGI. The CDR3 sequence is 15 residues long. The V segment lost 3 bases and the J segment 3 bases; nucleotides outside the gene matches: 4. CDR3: CASSYTSGVYNEQFF. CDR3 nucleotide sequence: TGTGCCAGCAGTTATACTAGCGGTGTCTACAATGAGCAGTTCTTC.